The T cell receptor beta chain described here comes from a study of early T cells in non-severe SARS-CoV-2 infection. The overall study: Sequencing was performed on bulk RNA from unsorted whole blood, leaving chains unpaired.

The table lists this clonotype with a few counts. The CDR3 length is 12 residues. Trimming removed 7 bases at V and 7 bases at J, with 10 bases between. Looked up from germline, CDR1 is LNHDA and CDR2 is SQIVND (reference sequence). Unique molecular identifiers were attached to individual cDNA molecules. TCRdb recomputed calls from the 5' RACE reads with MiXCR, one row per CDR3 protein. The sample records about 48,000 distinct CDR3 sequences, over 5% being singletons. This sequence was found in an adult who was a healthcare worker with PCR-confirmed SARS-CoV-2 infection or an uninfected control (not recorded which). This sample comprised whole blood, obtained at baseline. V and J are TRBV19 and TRBJ2-2, with D maybe TRBD2 (5 bases). This CDR3 is CASMRAGGELFF. DNA of the CDR3: TGTGCCAGTATGCGGGCCGGCGGGGAGCTGTTTTTT.